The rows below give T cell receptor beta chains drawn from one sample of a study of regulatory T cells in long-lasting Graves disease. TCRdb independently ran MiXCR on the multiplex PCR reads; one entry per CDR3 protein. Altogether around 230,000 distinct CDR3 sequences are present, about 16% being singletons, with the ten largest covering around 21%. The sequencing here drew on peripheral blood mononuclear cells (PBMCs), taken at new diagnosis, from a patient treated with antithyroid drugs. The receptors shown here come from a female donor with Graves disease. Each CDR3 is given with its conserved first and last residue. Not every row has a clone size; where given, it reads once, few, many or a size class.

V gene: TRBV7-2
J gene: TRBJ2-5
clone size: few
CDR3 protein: CASSLSAYQETQYF

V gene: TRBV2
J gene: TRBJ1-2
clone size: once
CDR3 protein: CASSNTHDTF

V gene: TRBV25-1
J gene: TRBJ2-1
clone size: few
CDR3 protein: CAARGRETSGSNEQFF

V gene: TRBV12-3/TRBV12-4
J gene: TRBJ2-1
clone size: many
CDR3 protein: CASSPWDGREQFF

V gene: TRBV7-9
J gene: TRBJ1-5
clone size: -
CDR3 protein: CASSLAELQPQHF

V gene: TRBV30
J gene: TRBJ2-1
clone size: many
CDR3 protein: CAWDNGSEQFF

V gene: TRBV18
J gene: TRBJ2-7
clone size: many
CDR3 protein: CASSPSGQGTYEQYF

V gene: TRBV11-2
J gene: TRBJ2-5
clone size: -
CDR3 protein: CASTLVNPYF

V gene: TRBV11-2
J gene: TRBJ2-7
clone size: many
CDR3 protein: CASSLALAGGSYEQYF

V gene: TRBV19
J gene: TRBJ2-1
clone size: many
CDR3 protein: CASKEREGSSSYNEQFF

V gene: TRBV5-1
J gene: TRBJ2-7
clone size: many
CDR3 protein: CASSLGSTREQYF

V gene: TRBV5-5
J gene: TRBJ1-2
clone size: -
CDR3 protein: CASSFRGGIGYTF

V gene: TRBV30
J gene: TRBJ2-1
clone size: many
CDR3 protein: CAWSVGGGSTNEQFF

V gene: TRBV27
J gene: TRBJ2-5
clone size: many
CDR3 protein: CASSLFRTQETQYF

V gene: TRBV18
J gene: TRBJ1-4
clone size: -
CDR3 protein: CASSLSGTANEKLFF

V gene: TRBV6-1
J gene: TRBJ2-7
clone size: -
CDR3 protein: CASSDIGLGDFYEQYF

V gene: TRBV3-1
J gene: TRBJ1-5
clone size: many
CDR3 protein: CASSQVAGRGQPQHF

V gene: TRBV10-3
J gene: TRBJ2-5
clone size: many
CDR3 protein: CAISANPAGGPGEAQYF

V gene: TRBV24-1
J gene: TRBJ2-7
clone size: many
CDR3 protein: CATSLTSGSNEQYF

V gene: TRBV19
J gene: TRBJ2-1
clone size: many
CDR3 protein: CASSIWGQGSGEQFF

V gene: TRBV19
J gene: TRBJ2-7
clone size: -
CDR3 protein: CASSMKRTGSGKYEQYF

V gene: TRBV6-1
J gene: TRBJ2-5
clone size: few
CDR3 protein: CASRRQGALQETQYF

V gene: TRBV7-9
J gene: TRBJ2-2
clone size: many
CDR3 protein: CASLAGVGELFF

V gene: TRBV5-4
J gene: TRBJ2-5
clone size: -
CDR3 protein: CASSREGQETQYF

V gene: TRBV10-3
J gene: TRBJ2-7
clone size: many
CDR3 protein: CAISEPRGSYEQYF

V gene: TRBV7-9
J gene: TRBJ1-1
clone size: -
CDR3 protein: CASSLYGSDTEAFF

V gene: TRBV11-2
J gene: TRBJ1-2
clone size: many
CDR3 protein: CASSLDLNADVYGYTF

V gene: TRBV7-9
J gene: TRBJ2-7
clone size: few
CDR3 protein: CASSVTGGYEQYF

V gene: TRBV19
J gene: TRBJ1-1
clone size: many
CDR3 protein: CASSIAPLFTEAFF

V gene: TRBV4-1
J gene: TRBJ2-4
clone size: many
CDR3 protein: CASSQAPGQGKNIQYF

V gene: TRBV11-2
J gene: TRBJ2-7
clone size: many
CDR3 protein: CASSYSGESYEQYF

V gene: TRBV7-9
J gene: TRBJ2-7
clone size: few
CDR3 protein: CASSMPTSGSYEHYF

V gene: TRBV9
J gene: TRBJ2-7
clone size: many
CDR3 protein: CASSAYTGDEQYF

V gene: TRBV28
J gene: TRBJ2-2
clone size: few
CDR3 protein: CASSSTGGGIGTGELFF

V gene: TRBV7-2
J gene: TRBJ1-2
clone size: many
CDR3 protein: CASSTMVGLGYTF

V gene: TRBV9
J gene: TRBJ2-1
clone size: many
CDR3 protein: CASSAQPGLDNYNEQFF

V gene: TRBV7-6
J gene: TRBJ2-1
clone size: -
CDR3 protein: CASSHVAGFNEQFF

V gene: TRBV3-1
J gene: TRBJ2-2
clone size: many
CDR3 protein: CASSQDSELELFF

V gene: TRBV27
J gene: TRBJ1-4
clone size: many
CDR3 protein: CASGTARSPTNEKLFF

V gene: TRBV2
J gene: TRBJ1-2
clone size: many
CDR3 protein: CASNENGVGGYTF

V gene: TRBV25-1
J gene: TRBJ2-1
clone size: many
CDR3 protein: CASSLAGGRGNEQFF

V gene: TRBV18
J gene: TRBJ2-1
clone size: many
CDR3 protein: CASSPPVAGHNEQFF

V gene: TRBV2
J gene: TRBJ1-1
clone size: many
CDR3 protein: CASSENGVSNTEAFF

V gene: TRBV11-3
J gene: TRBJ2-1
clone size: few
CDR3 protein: CASSPSASYNEQFF

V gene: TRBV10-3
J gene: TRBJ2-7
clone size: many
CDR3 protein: CAISSGLAGEGHEQYF

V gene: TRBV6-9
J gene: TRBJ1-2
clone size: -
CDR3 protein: CASSSTSGDYGYTF

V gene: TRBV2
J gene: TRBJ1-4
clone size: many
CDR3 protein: CASSEAGGGEKLFF

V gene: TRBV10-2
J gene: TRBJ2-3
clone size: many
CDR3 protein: CASSDVRPSGYTDTQYF

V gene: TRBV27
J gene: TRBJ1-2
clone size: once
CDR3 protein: CASRAGRSVDYTF

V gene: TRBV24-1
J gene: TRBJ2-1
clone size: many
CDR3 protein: CATGPPHGNEQFF

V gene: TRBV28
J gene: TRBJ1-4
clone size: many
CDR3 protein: CASSRGNEKLFF

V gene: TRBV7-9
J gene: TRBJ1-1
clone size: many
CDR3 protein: CASAGGSLRMNTEAFF

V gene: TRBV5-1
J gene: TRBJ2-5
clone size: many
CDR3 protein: CASSLGIPRETQYF

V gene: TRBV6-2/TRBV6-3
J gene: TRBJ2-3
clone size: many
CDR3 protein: CASSYNGRSTDTQYF

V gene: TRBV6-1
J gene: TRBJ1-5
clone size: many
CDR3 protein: CASSPMGLTHGGNQPQHF

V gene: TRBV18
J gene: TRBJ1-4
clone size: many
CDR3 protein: CASSPQGVGEKLFF

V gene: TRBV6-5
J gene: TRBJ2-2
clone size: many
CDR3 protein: CASSYSPGRDTGELFF

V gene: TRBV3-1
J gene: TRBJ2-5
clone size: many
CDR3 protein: CASSQGNRVETQYF

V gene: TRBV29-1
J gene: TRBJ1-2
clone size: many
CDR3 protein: CSVDRATGYTF

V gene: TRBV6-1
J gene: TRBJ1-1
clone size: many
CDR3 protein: CASTEEEGGGTEAFF